The present T cell receptor (beta chain) was sequenced within a study of T cells expressing NK-cell markers. Whole-study context: HCMV serostatus: seven of eight sequenced donors positive, one negative.

Study-level results: Among several donors, these clonotypes also ranked first in the CD3+CD56-NKG2C+ fraction. In 5 or 6 donors, dominant CD3+CD56+NKG2C+ clonotypes ranked among the top 10 CD8+ clonotypes.

Comments on this clonotype: What it binds is not known.

TCRdb reprocessed the 5' RACE reads and keeps a single row for each CDR3 protein, giving no DNA. In all, the sample yields roughly 430,000 distinct CDR3 sequences. The germline V gene encodes CDR1 SQVTM and CDR2 ANQGSEA. The CDR3 is 13 amino acids. The chain employs TRBV29-1 and TRBJ2-7; checking the TCRdb D call of TRBD2 is not possible without DNA. Sequences were obtained from blood T cells: a sorted CD56 or NKG2C T cell subset, CD4+ or CD8+ T cells, or bulk PBMC T cells (not recorded which). This receptor was obtained from a woman between 18 and 70 years old in good health. The CDR3 is CSVESRGGYEQYF.